Each of the 20 T cell receptor beta chains below was sequenced from the same sample in a study of CD8 T cells in Susac syndrome. It was with random hexamers that roughly 0.5 to 1 ug RNA was reverse transcribed. Each CDR3 protein gets one entry after TCRdb re-called the immunoSEQ multiplex PCR reads with MiXCR. The table has over 150,000 distinct CDR3 sequences, approximately 94% seen once. Sequenced: CD4+ T cells from PBMCs. All receptors come from a human donor with multiple sclerosis.

The chain recombines TRBV12-3 or TRBV12-4 with TRBJ1-5, with D maybe TRBD1 (5 bases). The V and J ends lost 7 bases and 4 bases respectively, with 14 bases between them. CDR3 size: 14 residues. The CDR3 DNA is TGTGCCAGCACCTTCGGGGGTATTAATCAGCCCCAGCATTTT. Amino acid sequence: CASTFGGINQPQHF.

J is TRBJ2-2 and V is TRBV12-3 or TRBV12-4; 9 bases match TRBD1. The CDR3 has 16 amino acids. The ends lost 6 bases at V and 4 bases at J; junction bases unmatched: 9. CDR3 residues: CASSPVPDRGTGELFF. CDR3 in DNA: TGTGCCAGCAGCCCCGTCCCGGACAGGGGCACCGGGGAGCTGTTTTTT.

The chain combines TRBV5-1 with TRBJ1-2; D remains unclear. Germline values: CDR1 SGHRS, CDR2 YFSETQ. The CDR3 is 13 amino acids. Trimming took 5 bases from V and 8 from J, leaving 16 bases between them. CDR3 nucleotide sequence: TGCGCCAGCAGAGTACGCGCTGATGGGGGCTACACCTTC. It specifies CASRVRADGGYTF. Filled out from reference TRBV5-1 and TRBJ1-2, the complete variable domain reads KAGVTQTPRYLIKTRGQQVTLSCSPISGHRSVSWYQQTPGQGLQFLFEYFSETQRNKGNFPGRFSGRQFSNSRSEMNVSTLELGDSALYLCASRVRADGGYTFGSGTRLTVV.

This chain joins TRBV5-1 and TRBJ1-4, with 8 nucleotides matching TRBD1. The ends lost 3 bases at V and 5 bases at J; junction bases unmatched: 9. Germline lookup yields CDR1 SGHRS and CDR2 YFSETQ. This CDR3 is 16 amino acids long. The CDR3 DNA reads TGCGCCAGCAGCTCGGGACAGGCGGCAATGAATGAAAAACTGTTTTTT. This translates into CASSSGQAAMNEKLFF.

The chain recombines TRBV20-1 with TRBJ2-3; 11 bases map to TRBD2. CDR3 length: 15 residues. The V segment lost 1 base and the J segment 5 bases; nucleotides outside the gene matches: 5. Germline V lookup: CDR1 DFQATT, CDR2 SNEGSKA (reference sequence). CDR3 sequence: CSARVASGGKDTQYF. CDR3 DNA sequence: TGCAGTGCTAGAGTGGCTAGCGGGGGGAAAGATACGCAGTATTTT.

Here the CDR3 reads CASSSLNSPLHF. CDR3 nucleotides: TGTGCCAGCAGCTCCCTCAATTCACCCCTCCACTTT. The chain carries TRBV7-9 and TRBJ1-6; D is undetermined. This CDR3 is 12 amino acids long. The germline CDR1 and CDR2 sequences are SEHNR and FQNEAQ (reference sequence). V lost 4 bases and J 7 bases, leaving 5 bases between the germline ends.

The J gene is TRBJ2-7, the V gene TRBV6-6; D is possibly TRBD2 (5 bases). CDR1 MNHNY and CDR2 SVGAGI come from the germline V gene (reference sequence). The CDR3 runs to 14 residues. The ends were cut back, 2 bases at V and 0 bases at J, with 8 bases in the middle. The CDR3, as DNA: TGTGCCAGCAGTTACGGGGAGTTCTCCTACGAGCAGTACTTC. Encoded protein: CASSYGEFSYEQYF.

The V gene is TRBV15, the J gene TRBJ2-5, with D perhaps TRBD1 or TRBD2 (5 bases each). The CDR3 consists of 14 residues. V lost 5 bases and J 4 bases, leaving 14 bases between the germline ends. Germline assignment: CDR1 LNHNV and CDR2 YYDKDF (reference sequence). Here the CDR3 DNA reads TGTGCCACCAGCGGGGATGGGGCGGGAGAGACCCAGTACTTC. Its protein product is CATSGDGAGETQYF.

V is TRBV2 and J is TRBJ1-5, with D hard to call. Germline V lookup: CDR1 SNHLY, CDR2 FYNNEI. Trimming removed 9 bases at V and 5 bases at J, with 23 bases between. The CDR3 sequence is 16 residues long. The chain's CDR3 is CASGLGEDFVDQPQHF. The DNA of the CDR3 is TGTGCCAGTGGCCTCGGGGAGGACTTTGTCGATCAGCCCCAGCATTTT.

The chain carries TRBV18 and TRBJ2-3, with 11 bases that match TRBD1. V trimming: 3 bases; J trimming: 7 bases; junction bases outside the gene matches: 9. This CDR3 comprises 16 residues. Looked up from germline, CDR1 is KGHSH and CDR2 is LQKENI. CDR3 DNA sequence: TGTGCCAGCTCACCTCCCGGACAGGGGGCGGTAAATACGCAGTATTTT. This encodes CASSPPGQGAVNTQYF.

This clonotype was detected only once. This chain uses TRBV30 with TRBJ1-2; 7 bases match TRBD1. Germline V gene sequence: CDR1 GTSNPN, CDR2 SVGIG (reference sequence). The CDR3 sequence is 14 residues long. Losses at the gene ends were 6 bases for V and 2 bases for J; bases not matched to a gene: 9. CDR3 nucleotide sequence: TGTGCCTGTTCAAGACAGGGATTGAACTATGGCTACACCTTC. Its translation is CACSRQGLNYGYTF.

The chain links TRBV28 to TRBJ1-5, with 7 bases matching TRBD1. The CDR3 contains 15 residues. After removal of 5 bases from V and 5 bases from J, the junction contained 9 bases not matched to a gene. Germline CDR1 is MDHEN and CDR2 is SYDVKM. CDR3 loop: CASSNPTGAYQPQHF. The CDR3 DNA is TGTGCCAGCAGTAACCCTACAGGGGCTTATCAGCCCCAGCATTTT.

The chain's CDR3 is CASSRGSGSEDTQYF. In DNA form, the CDR3 reads TGCGCCAGCAGCCGCGGGAGCGGGAGCGAAGATACGCAGTATTTT. The V gene is TRBV4-1, the J gene TRBJ2-3; 8 bases agree with TRBD2. The CDR3 extends over 15 amino acids. Unmatched junction bases numbered 8, after V lost 4 bases and J lost 5 bases. Germline V gene data show CDR1 as MGHRA and CDR2 as YSYEKL.

The chain uses TRBV20-1 and TRBJ1-6; TRBD1 might be the D (5 bases). The CDR3 has 18 amino acids. Trimming removed 1 base from V and 0 bases from J, with 16 bases in between. In germline, CDR1 is DFQATT, CDR2 SNEGSKA (reference sequence). The CDR3 bases are TGCAGTGCTAGAGCGGGGTTAGGGGTTAGCTCCTATAATTCACCCCTCCACTTT. Amino acids: CSARAGLGVSSYNSPLHF.

The genes are TRBV5-1 and TRBJ2-4; D remains unclear. Trimming removed 0 bases from V and 6 bases from J, with 7 bases in between. Germline-derived CDR1 and CDR2 are SGHRS and YFSETQ. The CDR3 spans 13 residues. The CDR3 bases are TGCGCCAGCAGCTTGGATGGGATAAACATTCAGTACTTC. Translation gives CASSLDGINIQYF.

The rearrangement uses TRBV9 and TRBJ2-6; D perhaps matches TRBD2 (6 bases). CDR1 SGDLS and CDR2 YYNGEE come from the germline V gene. V was cut by 4 bases and J by 0 bases, with 11 bases left in between. CDR3 length: 16 amino acids. The CDR3 bases are TGTGCCAGCAGCCCAGGAGGGACCTCTGGGGCCAACGTCCTGACTTTC. Translated: CASSPGGTSGANVLTF.

This clonotype was recorded once. The genes are TRBV19 and TRBJ1-4; TRBD1 might be the D (6 bases). CDR3 size: 15 residues. Trimming stripped 5 bases from V and 8 bases from J, with 18 bases between. Germline assignment: CDR1 LNHDA and CDR2 SQIVND (reference sequence). This CDR3 reads CASSVDRYRAEKLFF. CDR3 nucleotides: TGTGCCAGTAGTGTGGACCGGTACAGGGCCGAAAAACTGTTTTTT. The whole variable domain, filled in from reference TRBV19 and TRBJ1-4, reads DGGITQSPKYLFRKEGQNVTLSCEQNLNHDAMYWYRQDPGQGLRLIYYSQIVNDFQKGDIAEGYSVSREKKESFPLTVTSAQKNPTAFYLCASSVDRYRAEKLFFGSGTQLSVL.

In this sample, this clonotype turned up once. The chain uses TRBV29-1 and TRBJ1-2; D call uncertain. Germline CDR1 reads SQVTM; CDR2 reads ANQGSEA. The V and J ends lost 0 bases and 8 bases respectively, with 13 bases between them. The CDR3 contains 13 residues. The CDR3 nucleotides are TGCAGCGTTGAAGAAATCCGGGTTGGAGGCTACACCTTC. Its translation: CSVEEIRVGGYTF.

The rearrangement joins TRBV15 to TRBJ2-3; tentatively, D is TRBD2 (5 bases). CDR3 length equals 14 residues. CDR1 and CDR2 (germline): LNHNV, YYDKDF (reference sequence). The germline V and J ends were trimmed by 4 bases and 2 bases, with 10 bases remaining between them. CDR3 sequence: CATSKSTNTDTQYF. The CDR3 DNA reads as TGTGCCACCAGCAAGTCGACTAACACAGATACGCAGTATTTT.

This chain links TRBV5-1 with TRBJ2-2; D not resolved. Trimming removed 4 bases from V and 6 bases from J, with 10 bases in between. This CDR3 region has 13 residues. Germline V CDR1 and CDR2: SGHRS, YFSETQ. The CDR3 DNA reads TGCGCCAGCAGCGCCCAAGGTCCCGGGGAGCTGTTTTTT. The encoded protein is CASSAQGPGELFF.